Following are 4 T cell receptor beta chains from one sample sequenced in a study of cytomegalovirus exposure and HLA in healthy donors. The primer mix had 60 Vbeta and 13 Jbeta primers. Produced via immunoSEQ multiplex PCR; TCRdb's table is partial and in-frame only. The sample lists approximately 170,000 clones, around 68% occurring once. The sample was PBMCs. Receptors were obtained from a man aged 45-60 years in good health and CMV-seronegative.

The chain is built from TRBV7-9 and TRBJ2-2; the D gene is possibly TRBD2 (5 bases). Trimming pared 5 bases from V and 5 bases from J, leaving 15 bases between. CDR3 length equals 15 residues. Germline CDR1 is SEHNR and CDR2 is FQNEAQ (reference sequence). The chain's CDR3 is CASSLLPSGTGELFF. The CDR3 DNA follows: TGTGCCAGCAGCCTACTTCCCTCGGGGACCGGGGAGCTGTTTTTT.

A few counts support this clone. The chain couples TRBV11-3 to TRBJ2-3, with D unresolved. The CDR3 is 15 residues long. V lost 1 base to trimming and J lost 2 bases, with 10 bases between them. Germline loops: CDR1 SGHNT, CDR2 YENEEA. This CDR3 is CASSLAGRYTDTQYF. CDR3 DNA: TGTGCCAGCAGCTTAGCTGGCCGATACACAGATACGCAGTATTTT.

Turning to this clone: The junction does not match germline at one end; this may be a read error. This chain joins TRBV25-1 and TRBJ2-2; no definite D call. The CDR3 sequence is 14 residues long. Germline CDR1 and CDR2: MGHDK and SYGVNS. The CDR3 sequence: CAGRQGANTGELFF. The CDR3 DNA follows: TGTGCCGGCAGACAAGGAGCGAACACCGGGGAGCTGTTTTTT.

The rearrangement links TRBV7-2 to TRBJ1-4, with D perhaps matching TRBD1 (6 bases). The V and J ends lost 3 bases and 8 bases respectively, with 13 bases between them. The CDR3 is 14 residues long. Germline assignment: CDR1 SGHTA and CDR2 FQGNSA. CDR3 nucleotide sequence: TGTGCCAGCAGCTTGATGGGGGCCGGAGAAAAACTGTTTTTT. Translated, it gives CASSLMGAGEKLFF.